This T cell receptor (beta chain) originates from a study of blood T cell repertoires in COVID-19. Study-level information: Sample material is recorded as cDNA or gDNA derived from T cells, B-cell-depleted T cells, or PBMCs.

Living in about two dozen US areas, the participants were between roughly 18 and 95 years of age. Cohorts were determined from participant-reported clinical history. The authors' processing: Amplification of reference gene primers provided the estimated nucleated cell counts. The repertoire was sequenced with immunoSEQ multiplex PCR; TCRdb's copy has only in-frame clones and lacks some. V and J calls and clone size come straight from that table; D and trimming were deduced from the DNA. The sample lists about 220,000 clones, 88% seen once, with around 15% in the top ten. Germline V gene lookup returns CDR1 MNHEY and CDR2 SMNVEV (reference sequence). The length of the CDR3 is 16 residues. Trimming cost V 8 bases and J 6 bases, with 23 bases left between them.

What was sequenced was PBMCs or T cells enriched from blood (not recorded which). V usage is TRBV27 and J usage is TRBJ1-5, with D possibly being TRBD1 (5 bases). The TCR was taken from a woman between 50 and 59 years old with acute COVID-19. CDR3 region: CASGPHRRGAGQPQHF. CDR3 DNA sequence: TGTGCCAGCGGACCCCACCGGCGGGGCGCCGGTCAGCCCCAGCATTTT.